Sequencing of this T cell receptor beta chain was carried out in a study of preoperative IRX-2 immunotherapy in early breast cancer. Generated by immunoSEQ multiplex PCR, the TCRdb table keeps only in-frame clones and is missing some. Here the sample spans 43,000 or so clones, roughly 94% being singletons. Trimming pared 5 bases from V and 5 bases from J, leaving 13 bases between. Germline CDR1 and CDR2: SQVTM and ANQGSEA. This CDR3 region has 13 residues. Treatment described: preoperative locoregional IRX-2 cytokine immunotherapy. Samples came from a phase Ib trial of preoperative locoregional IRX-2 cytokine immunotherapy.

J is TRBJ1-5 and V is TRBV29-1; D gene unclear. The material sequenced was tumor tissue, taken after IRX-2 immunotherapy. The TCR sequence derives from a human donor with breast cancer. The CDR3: CSVMVRVDQPQHF. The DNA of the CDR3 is TGCAGCGTTATGGTAAGGGTGGATCAGCCCCAGCATTTT.